Presented here are 16 T cell receptor beta chains from one specimen sequenced in a study of blood T cell repertoires in COVID-19. TCRdb's copy holds only in-frame clones and misses some; the assay was immunoSEQ multiplex PCR. The sample records hundreds of thousands of clones, around 80% being singletons. Sequenced: peripheral blood. The source of these receptors is a woman in her 30s with COVID-19, enrolled during active disease.

The J gene is TRBJ2-6, the V gene TRBV5-4; 7 bases are a match to TRBD2. The CDR3 runs 16 residues. Germline lookup yields CDR1 SGHNT and CDR2 YYREEE (reference sequence). Unmatched junction bases numbered 7, after V lost 3 bases and J lost 4 bases. CDR3 DNA: TGTGCCAGCAGCTCAGGAGCGGGATCCGGGGCCAACGTCCTGACTTTC. This encodes CASSSGAGSGANVLTF.

The chain links TRBV6-6 to TRBJ2-1, with 9 nucleotides matching TRBD2. V trimming: 2 bases; J trimming: 3 bases; junction bases outside the gene matches: 5. The CDR3 sequence is 16 residues long. Germline assignment: CDR1 MNHNY and CDR2 SVGAGI (reference sequence). CDR3 loop: CASSYLAGMSYNEQFF. As DNA, the CDR3 is TGTGCCAGCAGTTACCTAGCGGGAATGAGCTACAATGAGCAGTTCTTC.

This clone was found a few times. The CDR3 loop reads CSVVSGGGYNEQFF. The DNA for the CDR3 is TGCAGCGTTGTCTCAGGGGGTGGCTACAATGAGCAGTTCTTC. The V call is TRBV29-1, the J call TRBJ2-1, with 7 bases fitting TRBD1. Per germline, CDR1 SQVTM and CDR2 ANQGSEA. The CDR3 runs 14 residues. Trimming at V came to 4 bases and at J to 3 bases, leaving 6 bases not matched to a gene.

The J gene is TRBJ1-2, the V gene TRBV9; 11 bases align to TRBD1. Germline-derived CDR1 and CDR2 are SGDLS and YYNGEE. J lost 4 bases, V lost 0 bases, and 8 bases had no gene match. The CDR3 totals 17 residues. CDR3 in DNA: TGTGCCAGCAGCGTAGATTTTAGGGGACAGGGGGGCTATGGCTACACCTTC. This gives the protein CASSVDFRGQGGYGYTF.

The genes are TRBV25-1 and TRBJ1-1, with unresolved D. Germline assignment: CDR1 MGHDK and CDR2 SYGVNS. The CDR3 extends over 12 amino acids. V was trimmed by 3 bases and J by 3 bases, leaving 5 bases between them. CDR3 sequence: CASSDRYTEAFF. In DNA form, the CDR3 reads TGTGCCAGCAGTGACCGTTACACTGAAGCTTTCTTT.

The chain uses TRBV2 and TRBJ2-2; 7 nucleotides align to TRBD1. Germline trimming cut 4 bases from V and 4 bases from J; bases unmatched to any gene: 6. The CDR3 has 15 amino acids. The germline V gene encodes CDR1 SNHLY and CDR2 FYNNEI. Here the CDR3 DNA reads TGTGCCAGCAGTGGACAGGGCGCGGGCACCGGGGAGCTGTTTTTT. The encoded protein is CASSGQGAGTGELFF.

In its sample, this clone was seen a few times. The chain uses TRBV29-1 and TRBJ1-5, with unresolved D. The germline V and J ends were trimmed by 5 bases and 2 bases, with 16 bases remaining between them. Germline loops: CDR1 SQVTM, CDR2 ANQGSEA. This CDR3 is built from 15 residues. CDR3 amino acids: CSVREDLPGNQPQHF. As DNA, the CDR3 is TGCAGCGTTCGCGAGGATCTCCCGGGCAATCAGCCCCAGCATTTT. Full variable domain (missing parts from reference TRBV29-1 and TRBJ1-5): SAVISQKPSRDICQRGTSLTIQCQVDSQVTMMFWYRQQPGQSLTLIATANQGSEATYESGFVIDKFPISRPNLTFSTLTVSNMSPEDSSIYLCSVREDLPGNQPQHFGDGTRLSIL.

The table lists this clone with a count of one. The V and J genes are TRBV15 and TRBJ2-7, with 7 nucleotides matching TRBD1. Trimming at V came to 4 bases and at J to 2 bases, leaving 17 bases not matched to a gene. CDR1 and CDR2 from the germline V gene are LNHNV and YYDKDF (reference sequence). This CDR3 spans 18 amino acids. The CDR3 DNA sequence: TGTGCCACCAGCATCCGGGACAGCCTCTCCGGGCGACCCTACGAGCAGTACTTC. This codes for CATSIRDSLSGRPYEQYF.

A few counts support this clone. This chain connects TRBV7-8 to TRBJ1-2; D gene unclear. CDR3 length equals 14 residues. Deletions cut 5 bases from V and 4 bases from J, with 14 bases between. CDR1 is SGHVS and CDR2 is FQNEAQ in the germline V gene. For the CDR3, the DNA is TGTGCCAGCAGCGTAAACAGCGGATTCTATGGCTACACCTTC. Amino acids: CASSVNSGFYGYTF.

This chain links TRBV5-4 with TRBJ2-7; TRBD1 agrees at 7 bases. The CDR3 has 13 residues. Germline CDR1 is SGHNT and CDR2 is YYREEE (reference sequence). Trimming took 2 bases from V and 5 from J; bases not matched to a gene: 4. CDR3 sequence: CASSFGQVHEQYF. In nucleotides, the CDR3 is TGTGCCAGCAGCTTTGGACAGGTTCACGAGCAGTACTTC.

This clone was detected a few times. The rearrangement joins TRBV6-5 to TRBJ1-6; 8 nucleotides line up with TRBD1. Trimming took 7 bases from V and 8 from J; bases not matched to a gene: 4. Germline lookup yields CDR1 MNHEY and CDR2 SVGAGI. CDR3 length: 13 amino acids. CDR3 in amino acids: CASKPDRDSPLHF. The CDR3 DNA reads TGTGCCAGCAAGCCGGACAGGGATTCACCCCTCCACTTT.

This clone showed up just once. The rearrangement links TRBV7-2 to TRBJ2-7, with 13 bases fitting TRBD2. With 4 bases clipped from V and 4 bases from J, the junction kept 7 bases outside the gene matches. Germline V lookup: CDR1 SGHTA, CDR2 FQGNSA. This CDR3 has 16 amino acids. The CDR3 nucleotides read TGTGCCAGCAGCTCCTGGACTAGCGGGAGTTCGTACGAGCAGTACTTC. Protein: CASSSWTSGSSYEQYF.

This chain links TRBV5-8 with TRBJ2-7, with 8 bases identical to TRBD2. The CDR3 is 14 residues long. After removal of 3 bases from V and 2 bases from J, the junction contained 4 bases not matched to a gene. Germline V gene data show CDR1 as SGHTS and CDR2 as YDEGEE. CDR3 DNA sequence: TGTGCCAGCAGCTCGCCGGGACTAGCCTACGAGCAGTACTTC. Translated: CASSSPGLAYEQYF.

V is TRBV7-9 and J is TRBJ2-7, with D maybe TRBD1 (5 bases). V lost 2 bases and J lost 4, with 18 bases in between. The V gene's germline CDR1 is SEHNR and CDR2 FQNEAQ (reference sequence). The CDR3 has 16 amino acids. The CDR3, as DNA: TGTGCCAGCAGCTTACCAGGGCAAACAAGGTCTTACGAGCAGTACTTC. This codes for CASSLPGQTRSYEQYF.

The chain couples TRBV29-1 to TRBJ1-6, with 10 bases fitting TRBD1. Unmatched junction bases numbered 6, after V lost 7 bases and J lost 9 bases. From germline, CDR1 is SQVTM and CDR2 ANQGSEA. This CDR3 comprises 13 residues. DNA of the CDR3: TGCAGCGCCGGGACAGGGGACGGTTCACCCCTCCACTTT. It encodes CSAGTGDGSPLHF.

This rearrangement joins TRBV19 to TRBJ1-2, with D tentatively TRBD1 (6 bases). Trimming pared 5 bases from V and 4 bases from J, leaving 11 bases between. Germline assignment: CDR1 LNHDA and CDR2 SQIVND (reference sequence). CDR3 length: 13 amino acids. CDR3 DNA: TGTGCCAGTAGTTCCAGGACAGTCTATGGCTACACCTTC. It specifies CASSSRTVYGYTF. Supplemented by reference TRBV19 and TRBJ1-2, the full variable domain reads DGGITQSPKYLFRKEGQNVTLSCEQNLNHDAMYWYRQDPGQGLRLIYYSQIVNDFQKGDIAEGYSVSREKKESFPLTVTSAQKNPTAFYLCASSSRTVYGYTFGSGTRLTVV.